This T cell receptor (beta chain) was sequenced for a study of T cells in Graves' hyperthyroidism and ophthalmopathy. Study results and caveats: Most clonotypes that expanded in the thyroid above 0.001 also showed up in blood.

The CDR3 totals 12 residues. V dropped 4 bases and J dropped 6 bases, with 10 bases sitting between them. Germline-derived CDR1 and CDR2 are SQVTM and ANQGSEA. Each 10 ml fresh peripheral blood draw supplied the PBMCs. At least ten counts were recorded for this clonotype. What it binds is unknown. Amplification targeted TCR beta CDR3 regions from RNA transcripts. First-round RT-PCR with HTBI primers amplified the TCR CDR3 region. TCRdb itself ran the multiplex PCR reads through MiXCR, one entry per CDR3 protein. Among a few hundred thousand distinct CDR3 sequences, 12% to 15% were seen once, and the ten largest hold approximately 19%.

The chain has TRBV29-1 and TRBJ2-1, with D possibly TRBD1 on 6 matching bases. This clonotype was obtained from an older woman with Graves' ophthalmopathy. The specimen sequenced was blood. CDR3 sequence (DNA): TGCAGCGTTGGATGGACAGCCAATGAGCAGTTCTTC. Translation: CSVGWTANEQFF.